This entry is about one T cell receptor beta chain. An end of the junction does not agree with germline; a read error may underlie this. The record originates from a study of blood T cell repertoires in COVID-19. Study background: Samples representing acute and convalescent COVID-19 were sourced from the United States, Italy and Spain. PBMCs, B-cell-depleted T cells, or T cells provided the cDNA or gDNA that made up the material.

Germline-derived CDR1 and CDR2 are SGHAT and FQNNGV. CDR3 size: 14 residues. Study processing details: Nucleated cell counts were estimated from reference gene primer amplification. Here immunoSEQ multiplex PCR was the method, and the copy in TCRdb shows in-frame clones only, minus some. V, J and clone size are taken as reported in that table, and D and trimming were inferred from the DNA itself. Of 40,000 to 45,000 clones listed, approximately 91% were seen once; the top ten hold 5% to 7%. This TCR was recovered from a human donor in a cohort sampled during active COVID-19. The chain couples TRBV11-2 to TRBJ2-1; D possibly corresponds to TRBD2 (6 bases). Material: peripheral blood. This CDR3 is CASSLEGSYTEQFF. CDR3 nucleotides: TGTGCCAGCAGCTTGGAGGGAAGTTACACTGAGCAGTTCTTC.